What follows are 6 T cell receptor beta chains derived from one specimen sequenced in a study of T cell repertoires in cytomegalovirus infection. TCRdb ran MiXCR on the reads and lists one entry per CDR3 protein. The data contain some 300,000 distinct CDR3 sequences, about a sixth of them seen just once; the ten biggest clones take up about 12%. Sample: PBMCs. These receptors were taken from a human donor in good health (CMV status not recorded). Some clones in this sample may be carry-over from other donors' samples.

This clonotype showed up many times. V gene TRBV28 combines with J gene TRBJ1-2; D possibly corresponds to TRBD1 (6 bases). Germline loops: CDR1 MDHEN, CDR2 SYDVKM. V shed 4 bases and J shed 8 bases, with 14 bases lying between them. This CDR3 contains 13 residues. This CDR3 reads CASSSTGPYGYTF. In DNA, the CDR3 is TGTGCCAGCAGTTCTACAGGGCCGTACGGCTACACCTTC.

The J gene is TRBJ1-6, the V gene TRBV2; TRBD1 matches at 7 bases. Germline V gene lookup returns CDR1 SNHLY and CDR2 FYNNEI. The V gene end was trimmed by 4 bases and the J gene end by 3 bases; junction bases not matched to a gene: 15. The CDR3 totals 19 residues. The CDR3 DNA follows: TGTGCCAGCAGTGGGGACAGCGAAAAGCCTAACCACTATAATTCACCCCTCCACTTT. Its protein product is CASSGDSEKPNHYNSPLHF.

In its sample, this clonotype was seen many times. V gene TRBV7-2 combines with J gene TRBJ1-2; D call uncertain. CDR3 length: 12 amino acids. Germline V gene data show CDR1 as SGHTA and CDR2 as FQGNSA. Trimming stripped 5 bases from V and 8 bases from J, with 12 bases between. The CDR3 coding sequence is TGTGCCAGCAGCCCCTCCAGGCGCGGCTACACCTTC. Translating it yields CASSPSRRGYTF. The full variable domain, with the rest looked up from reference TRBV7-2 and TRBJ1-2, is GAGVSQSPSNKVTEKGKDVELRCDPISGHTALYWYRQSLGQGLEFLIYFQGNSAPDKSGLPSDRFSAERTGGSVSTLTIQRTQQEDSAVYLCASSPSRRGYTFGSGTRLTVV.

This clonotype turned up a few times. The chain combines TRBV10-3 with TRBJ1-2; no reliable D call. The V end lost 8 bases, the J end lost 2 bases, and 12 bases lay between the germline ends. Germline loops: CDR1 ENHRY, CDR2 SYGVKD. The CDR3 is 13 residues long. The CDR3 reads CAIEAGPNYGYTF. The CDR3 bases are TGTGCCATCGAGGCAGGTCCAAACTATGGCTACACCTTC.

The chain combines TRBV6-5 with TRBJ1-1; weak D call: TRBD1 (6 bases). CDR3 length: 15 residues. V lost 2 bases to trimming and J lost 5 bases, with 15 bases between them. Per germline, CDR1 MNHEY and CDR2 SVGAGI. DNA of the CDR3: TGTGCCAGCAGTTACGACAGGCTTGTTTGGACTGAAGCTTTCTTT. Translating gives CASSYDRLVWTEAFF.

Only a few counts were recorded for this clonotype. The V gene is TRBV15, the J gene TRBJ2-3; unclear D gene. The V gene's germline CDR1 is LNHNV and CDR2 YYDKDF (reference sequence). This CDR3 has 17 residues. Trimming shortened V by 0 bases and J by 1 base, and 14 bases separated the two germline ends. In nucleotides, the CDR3 is TGTGCCACCAGCAGAGAGGGCCCCATTTGGGGCACAGATACGCAGTATTTT. This encodes CATSREGPIWGTDTQYF.